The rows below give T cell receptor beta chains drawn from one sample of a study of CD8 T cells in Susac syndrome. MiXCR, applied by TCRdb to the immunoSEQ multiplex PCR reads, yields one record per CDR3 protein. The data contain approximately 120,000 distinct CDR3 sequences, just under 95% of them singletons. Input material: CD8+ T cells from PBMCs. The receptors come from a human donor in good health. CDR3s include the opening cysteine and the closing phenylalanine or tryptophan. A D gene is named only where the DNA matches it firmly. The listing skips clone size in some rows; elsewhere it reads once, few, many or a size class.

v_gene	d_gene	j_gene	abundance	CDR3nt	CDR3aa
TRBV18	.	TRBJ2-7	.	TGTGCCAGCTCACAACAGGGTCGGGCACACGAGCAGTACTTC	CASSQQGRAHEQYF
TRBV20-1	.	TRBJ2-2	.	TGCAGTGCTAGGAGGGGGTCGGGCACCGGGGAGCTGTTTTTT	CSARRGSGTGELFF
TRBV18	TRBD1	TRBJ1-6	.	TGTGCCAGCTCACCACCTACATCGGGACAGGGTAGTTCACCCCTCCACTTT	CASSPPTSGQGSSPLHF
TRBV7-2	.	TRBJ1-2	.	TGTGCCAGCAGAACGCCGGGTACCATCTATGGCTACACCTTC	CASRTPGTIYGYTF
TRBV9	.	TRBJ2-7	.	TGTGCCAGCAGCGGGGGGGTTAATCCCTACGAGCAGTACTTC	CASSGGVNPYEQYF
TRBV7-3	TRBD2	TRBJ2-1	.	TGTGCCAGCAGCCGTACCCCCGGGACTAGCGGGATCAGCCGAGGAGGGAATGAGCAGTTCTTC	CASSRTPGTSGISRGGNEQFF
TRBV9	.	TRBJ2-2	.	TGTGCCAGCAGCGGGGGCGGAAACGGGGAGCTGTTTTTT	CASSGGGNGELFF
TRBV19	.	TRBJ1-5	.	TGTGCCAGTACCCCCCGGGATGGGCCCCATCAGCCCCAGCATTTT	CASTPRDGPHQPQHF
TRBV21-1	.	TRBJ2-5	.	TGTGCCAGCCCGGAGTTAAGTCAATCCCAGTACTTC	CASPELSQSQYF
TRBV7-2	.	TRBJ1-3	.	TGTGCCAGCAGCCCTCAAGGGAACACCATATATTTT	CASSPQGNTIYF
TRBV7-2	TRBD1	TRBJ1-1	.	TGTGCCAGCAGCCCAAGGGTGGGGGGACAGGGCCTTAGTAACACTGAAGCTTTCTTT	CASSPRVGGQGLSNTEAFF
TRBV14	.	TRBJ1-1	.	TGTGCCAGCAGCCCCCTCGGGGTCCATGAAGCTTTCTTT	CASSPLGVHEAFF
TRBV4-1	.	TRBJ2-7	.	TGCGCCAGCAGCCAAGATTCGGGAGCCTCCTACGAGCAGTACTTC	CASSQDSGASYEQYF
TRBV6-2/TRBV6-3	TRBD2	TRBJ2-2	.	TGTGCCAGCAGTTACCCCCCCCTCAGCGGGGGGTTTAACACCGGGGAGCTGTTTTTT	CASSYPPLSGGFNTGELFF
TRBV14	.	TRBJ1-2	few	TGTGCCAGCAGCCAAGCGGGGTACACTGGCTACACCTTC	CASSQAGYTGYTF
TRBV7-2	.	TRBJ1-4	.	TGTGCCAGCAGCTTAGTGGGCCGAGAAAAACTGTTTTTT	CASSLVGREKLFF
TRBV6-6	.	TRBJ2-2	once	TGTGCCAGCAGTCAGGAGGGGAGTACCGGGGAGCTGTTTTTT	CASSQEGSTGELFF
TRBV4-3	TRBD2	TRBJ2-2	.	TGCGCCAGCAGCCAAGATCCGGGACTAGCGGGGCCTCTTCTGTTTTTT	CASSQDPGLAGPLLFF
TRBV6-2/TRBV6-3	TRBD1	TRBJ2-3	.	TGTGCCAGCAGTTCAGGACAGGGGACAGATACGCAGTATTTT	CASSSGQGTDTQYF
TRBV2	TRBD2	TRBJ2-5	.	TGTGCCAGCAGTGAGGACCTAGCGGGCCAAGAGACCCAGTACTTC	CASSEDLAGQETQYF
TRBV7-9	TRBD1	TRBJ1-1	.	TGTGCCAGCAGCTTAGGGGTAGGCGGACAGGGAGGCCTGGGCACTGAAGCTTTCTTT	CASSLGVGGQGGLGTEAFF
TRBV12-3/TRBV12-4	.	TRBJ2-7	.	TGTGCCAGCAGCACAGGGTTTTACGAGCAGTACTTC	CASSTGFYEQYF
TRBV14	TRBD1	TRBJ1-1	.	TGTGCCAGCAGGGACAGGGGGCTGAACACTGAAGCTTTCTTT	CASRDRGLNTEAFF
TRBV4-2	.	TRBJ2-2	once	TGTGCCAGCAGCCATATAGGGGCAGACAGTCACACCGGGGAGCTGTTTTTT	CASSHIGADSHTGELFF
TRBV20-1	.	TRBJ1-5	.	TGCAGTGCTAGAGATAGGGGGACCAGCAATCAGCCCCAGCATTTT	CSARDRGTSNQPQHF
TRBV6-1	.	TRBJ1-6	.	TGTGCCAGCAGCCGACGACACGGAGTAGATAATTCACCCCTCCACTTT	CASSRRHGVDNSPLHF
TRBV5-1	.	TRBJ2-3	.	TGCGCCAGCAGCCTAGGTGGTACGCGCCACCTCAGCACAGATACGCAGTATTTT	CASSLGGTRHLSTDTQYF
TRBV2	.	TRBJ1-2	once	TGTGCCAGCAGTGATGTCTGGCAGGGGAATGGCTACACCTTC	CASSDVWQGNGYTF
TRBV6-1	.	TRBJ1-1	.	TGTGCCAGCAGTGAAAGGGGGAACACTGAAGCTTTCTTT	CASSERGNTEAFF
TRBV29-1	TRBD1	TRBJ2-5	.	TGCAGCGTTGTGCCCAGGACAGGGCCTCAAGAGACCCAGTACTTC	CSVVPRTGPQETQYF
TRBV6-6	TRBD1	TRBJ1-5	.	TGTGCCAGCATCGGAATGGACAGGGGGCACAATCAGCCCCAGCATTTT	CASIGMDRGHNQPQHF
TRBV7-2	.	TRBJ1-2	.	TGTGCCAGCAGGTCGCAGGGTGACTATGGCTACACCTTC	CASRSQGDYGYTF
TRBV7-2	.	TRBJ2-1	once	TGTGCCAGCAGGCCCACTAGCCTCAATGAGCAGTTCTTC	CASRPTSLNEQFF
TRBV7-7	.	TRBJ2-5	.	TGTGCTAGCAGCCCCTCCGGGGGGCTAGGAGAGACCCAGTACTTC	CASSPSGGLGETQYF
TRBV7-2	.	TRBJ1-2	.	TGTGCCAGCAGCTTAGTTCTTAGGGACACCTACTATGGCTACACCTTC	CASSLVLRDTYYGYTF
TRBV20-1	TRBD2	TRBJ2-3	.	TGCAGTGCTCGCGGGACTAGCGGGGGGGCAGATACGCAGTATTTT	CSARGTSGGADTQYF
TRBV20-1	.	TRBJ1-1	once	TGCAGTGCCAAACGTAAACTAGGACAGATTAACACTGAAGCTTTCTTT	CSAKRKLGQINTEAFF
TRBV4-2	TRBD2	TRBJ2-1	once	TGTGCCAGCAGCCAAGATATCATTAACGGACTAGCGGTTTACAATGAGCAGTTCTTC	CASSQDIINGLAVYNEQFF
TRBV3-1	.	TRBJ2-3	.	TGTGCCAGCAGCCAAGTAGGACGGGGTACGCAGTATTTT	CASSQVGRGTQYF
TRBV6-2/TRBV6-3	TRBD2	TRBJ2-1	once	TGTGCCAGCAGTTCAGGACTAGAGATCCACAATGAGCAGTTCTTC	CASSSGLEIHNEQFF
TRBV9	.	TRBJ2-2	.	TGTGCCAGCAGCGGCCTGGTCGTGAACACCGGGGAGCTGTTTTTT	CASSGLVVNTGELFF
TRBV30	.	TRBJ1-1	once	TGTGCCTGGAGTACAGTCAACACTGAAGCTTTCTTT	CAWSTVNTEAFF
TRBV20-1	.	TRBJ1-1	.	TGCAGTGCTAGACCACGGTGGGCTGAAGCTTTCTTT	CSARPRWAEAFF